The 18 T cell receptor beta chains reported below all come from one sample, sequenced in a study of T cells in Graves' hyperthyroidism and ophthalmopathy (dated by TCRdb to the late 2010s). Libraries were prepared through multiplex PCR. The sequencer was an Illumina HiSeq 2000. Amplification of TCR beta CDR3 regions was carried out from RNA transcripts. For the first round of RT-PCR on the TCR CDR3, the HTBI primer set was used together with the Qiagen OneStep RT-PCR kit. TCRdb passed the public sequencing reads through fastp at Q25 and MiXCR, retaining productive beta sequences. For every CDR3 protein sequence, its rows merge into one entry that carries the most common genes and DNA. This sample gives approximately 400,000 distinct CDR3 sequences in total; 13% of them show up just once. The ten most abundant clones make up about a fifth of the sample. Sequenced material: blood. Receptors were obtained from a man aged 25 to 45 with Graves' hyperthyroidism that later progressed to Graves' ophthalmopathy.

V is TRBV7-9 and J is TRBJ2-3, with 11 bases identical to TRBD2. The CDR3 runs to 17 residues. Germline V gene sequence: CDR1 SEHNR, CDR2 FQNEAQ (reference sequence). V was pared by 6 bases and J by 4 bases, with 12 bases of the junction left unmatched. CDR3 bases: TGTGCCAGCAGGACTCTTAGCGGGGGGGGTCCGTCAGATACGCAGTATTTT. Protein product: CASRTLSGGGPSDTQYF.

This clonotype was counted many times. CDR3: CASSFGHPSSTDTQYF. The CDR3 nucleotides are TGTGCCAGCAGTTTTGGTCACCCCTCGAGCACAGATACGCAGTATTTT. The rearrangement uses TRBV12-3 or TRBV12-4 and TRBJ2-3; D ambiguous. The CDR3 has 16 residues. V was clipped by 3 bases and J by 0 bases, with 13 bases between them.

The chain employs TRBV27 and TRBJ2-7, with 10 bases that match TRBD1. Trimming removed 5 bases from V and 3 bases from J; junction bases left unmatched: 16. CDR3 length equals 18 residues. CDR1 and CDR2 from the germline V gene are MNHEY and SMNVEV (reference sequence). The CDR3 loop is CASSPAIPTGGRDYEQYF. The CDR3 coding sequence is TGTGCCAGCAGTCCAGCCATCCCGACAGGGGGCAGGGACTACGAGCAGTACTTC.

This clonotype was detected many times. The rearrangement joins TRBV13 to TRBJ1-4; D unresolved. V shed 0 bases and J shed 8 bases, with 7 bases lying between them. This CDR3 contains 13 residues. Germline V lookup: CDR1 PRHDT, CDR2 FYEKMQ (reference sequence). CDR3 bases: TGTGCCAGCAGCTTAGGGACAAACGAAAAACTGTTTTTT. Amino acids: CASSLGTNEKLFF. Looking up the rest from reference TRBV13 and TRBJ1-4 gives the full variable domain: AAGVIQSPRHLIKEKRETATLKCYPIPRHDTVYWYQQGPGQDPQFLISFYEKMQSDKGSIPDRFSAQQFSDYHSELNMSSLELGDSALYFCASSLGTNEKLFFGSGTQLSVL.

In its sample, this clonotype was seen many times. The V gene is TRBV28, the J gene TRBJ1-4, with D tentatively TRBD1 (6 bases). The germline V gene has CDR1 MDHEN and CDR2 SYDVKM. V shed 6 bases and J shed 0 bases, with 14 bases lying between them. The CDR3 covers 16 residues. The CDR3 nucleotides read TGTGCCAGCAGCTTCAGGGGCCGCACAACTAATGAAAAACTGTTTTTT. Translation gives CASSFRGRTTNEKLFF. Full variable domain (outside the CDR3, taken from reference TRBV28 and TRBJ1-4): DVKVTQSSRYLVKRTGEKVFLECVQDMDHENMFWYRQDPGLGLRLIYFSYDVKMKEKGDIPEGYSVSREKKERFSLILESASTNQTSMYLCASSFRGRTTNEKLFFGSGTQLSVL.

CDR3 loop: CASSGQGSETQYF. CDR3 coding DNA: TGTGCCAGCAGTGGCCAGGGCTCAGAGACCCAGTACTTC. The rearrangement links TRBV2 to TRBJ2-5; a possible D gene is TRBD1 (5 bases). The germline V gene encodes CDR1 SNHLY and CDR2 FYNNEI. With 4 bases removed from V and 4 bases from J, the gap between germline ends came to 10 bases. The CDR3 length is 13 residues.

Ten or more counts support this clonotype. This sequence joins TRBV12-3 or TRBV12-4 and TRBJ2-3; D gene ambiguous. This CDR3 spans 15 amino acids. Trimming removed 6 bases from V and 0 bases from J, with 13 bases in between. DNA for the CDR3: TGTGCCAGCAGCGACGAAGGCAGGAGCACAGATACGCAGTATTTT. Translation: CASSDEGRSTDTQYF.

The gene calls are TRBV4-1 and TRBJ1-2; D unresolved. V shed 0 bases and J shed 4 bases, with 12 bases lying between them. Per the germline V gene, CDR1 is MGHRA and CDR2 is YSYEKL. CDR3 length: 15 amino acids. CDR3: CASSQDDTGSYGYTF. The CDR3 DNA reads as TGCGCCAGCAGCCAAGACGACACGGGGAGCTATGGCTACACCTTC.

This clonotype has at least ten counts. This chain joins TRBV28 and TRBJ1-5; 7 nucleotides align to TRBD1. There are 15 residues in the CDR3. Trimming at V came to 5 bases and at J to 5 bases, leaving 9 bases not matched to a gene. CDR1 and CDR2 from the germline V gene are MDHEN and SYDVKM. The CDR3 region has the DNA TGTGCCAGCAGTGTGAGGGGACAGAATCATCAGCCCCAGCATTTT. Translation: CASSVRGQNHQPQHF.

The sample holds many counts of this clonotype. The CDR3 DNA follows: TGTGCCAGCAGCGATACTCCACTAGAGACCCAGTACTTC. Protein sequence: CASSDTPLETQYF. This rearrangement joins TRBV7-9 to TRBJ2-5; unclear D gene. The CDR3 is made up of 13 amino acids. Trimming removed 5 bases at V and 4 bases at J, with 11 bases between. In germline, CDR1 is SEHNR, CDR2 FQNEAQ (reference sequence). Full variable domain (rest looked up from reference TRBV7-9 and TRBJ2-5): DTGVSQNPRHKITKRGQNVTFRCDPISEHNRLYWYRQTLGQGPEFLTYFQNEAQLEKSRLLSDRFSAERPKGSFSTLEIQRTEQGDSAMYLCASSDTPLETQYFGPGTRLLVL.

This clonotype showed up many times. The chain combines TRBV28 with TRBJ2-3; 16 nucleotides match TRBD2. Germline V CDR1 and CDR2: MDHEN, SYDVKM. The V segment lost 3 bases and the J segment 0 bases; nucleotides outside the gene matches: 12. This CDR3 comprises 21 residues. Written as DNA, the CDR3 is TGTGCCAGCAGTTTCCCAACCGGGACTAGCGGGGGGGAACCCAGCACAGATACGCAGTATTTT. Residues: CASSFPTGTSGGEPSTDTQYF. Full variable domain (rest looked up from reference TRBV28 and TRBJ2-3): DVKVTQSSRYLVKRTGEKVFLECVQDMDHENMFWYRQDPGLGLRLIYFSYDVKMKEKGDIPEGYSVSREKKERFSLILESASTNQTSMYLCASSFPTGTSGGEPSTDTQYFGPGTRLTVL.

In this sample, this clonotype turned up many times. The J gene is TRBJ2-5, the V gene TRBV28; 7 bases line up with TRBD2. The trim removed 5 bases at V and 5 bases at J, leaving 11 bases unmatched. CDR3 length: 15 residues. CDR1 is MDHEN and CDR2 is SYDVKM in the germline V gene. The CDR3 spells CASSARGGVEETQYF. CDR3 bases: TGTGCCAGCAGTGCCCGGGGAGGGGTGGAGGAGACCCAGTACTTC.

A word on this clonotype: An end of the junction does not agree with germline; a read error may underlie this. The rearrangement uses TRBV4-1 and TRBJ2-3; 9 bases agree with TRBD2. The CDR3 consists of 16 residues. CDR1 is MGHRA and CDR2 is YSYEKL in the germline V gene. CDR3 bases: TGTGCCAGCAGCCAAGTTAGCGGGGGTTTCACAGATACGCAGTATTTT. Its translation is CASSQVSGGFTDTQYF.

This chain links TRBV11-3 with TRBJ1-5; maybe TRBD1 (6 bases). This CDR3 comprises 15 residues. The V end was cut by 6 bases, the J end by 4 bases, with 16 bases between. In germline, CDR1 is SGHNT, CDR2 YENEEA. This chain's CDR3 is CASSRGAGDNQPQHF. The CDR3 region has the DNA TGTGCCAGCAGTCGGGGGGCAGGCGATAATCAGCCCCAGCATTTT.

This chain uses TRBV9 with TRBJ2-1, with unresolved D. Trimming cost V 1 base and J 7 bases, with 9 bases left between them. Germline CDR1 reads SGDLS; CDR2 reads YYNGEE. The CDR3 is made up of 13 amino acids. The CDR3 coding sequence is TGTGCCAGCAGCGTAAAGACTTCGAATGAGCAGTTCTTC. It encodes CASSVKTSNEQFF.

This clonotype has only a few counts. CDR3 protein: CASSYSGGQGTDTQYF. CDR3 bases: TGTGCCAGCAGTTACAGTGGGGGCCAGGGGACAGATACGCAGTATTTT. The chain carries TRBV6-5 and TRBJ2-3, with a tentative D call TRBD1 (6 bases). This CDR3 spans 16 amino acids. Germline lookup yields CDR1 MNHEY and CDR2 SVGAGI. With 2 bases removed from V and 3 bases from J, the gap between germline ends came to 15 bases.

Many counts were recorded for this clonotype. The chain links TRBV11-3 to TRBJ2-3; possible D gene TRBD2, 6 bases. In germline, CDR1 is SGHNT, CDR2 YENEEA. The CDR3 runs to 18 residues. V was trimmed by 2 bases and J by 2 bases, leaving 20 bases between them. The DNA for the CDR3 is TGTGCCAGCAGCTTAAGCGGCCGGAGGGAAGGAGACACAGATACGCAGTATTTT. The encoded protein is CASSLSGRREGDTDTQYF.

This clonotype was seen a few times. V gene TRBV5-5 combines with J gene TRBJ2-2; no definite D call. The CDR3 spans 13 residues. Germline-derived CDR1 and CDR2 are SGHKS and YYEKEE (reference sequence). With 5 bases removed from V and 1 base from J, the gap between germline ends came to 6 bases. The CDR3 here is CASRDENTGELFF. CDR3 DNA sequence: TGTGCCAGCAGAGACGAGAACACCGGGGAGCTGTTTTTT.